This TCR beta chain was retrieved from a study of a mutant IDH1 vaccine in newly diagnosed glioma. On the study more broadly: Beginning 4-6 weeks after radiotherapy alone, or with temozolomide cycles, vaccination took place. Held at week 35, visit V12 was the safety follow-up, and visit V13 followed at week 47.

The method was immunoSEQ multiplex PCR; TCRdb's version includes in-frame clones alone and lacks a portion of them. This table has more than 30,000 clones, 75% to 95% appearing once. Regarding the study as a whole: Vaccine-induced immune responses occurred in 93.3% of patients.

Specified time point: week 47, end of study. A 20-mer mutant IDH1 peptide at 300 ug was injected subcutaneously with topical imiquimod. Scheduled for weeks 1, 3, 5, 7, 11, 15, 19 and 23, eight vaccinations were given to patients. Note on this clone: The antigen is not known.

V was pared by 6 bases and J by 5 bases, with 19 bases between. The CDR3 covers 15 residues. The germline V gene encodes CDR1 MDHEN and CDR2 SYDVKM. The input for sequencing was PBMCs, taken from a glioma patient whose treatment included an IDH1 peptide vaccine. This TCR derives from a woman in her forties with glioma. The chain employs TRBV28 and TRBJ2-5; D is undetermined. The CDR3 coding sequence is TGTGCCAGCAGCTCCACAGTGTGGTCGAAGGAGACCCAGTACTTC. Protein sequence: CASSSTVWSKETQYF.